The 11 T cell receptor beta chains in this list originate from one sample, sequenced in a study of human T cells and chemical hapten exposure. The time point here: pre-sensitization, week 0. Treatment described: therapeutic diphenylcyclopropenone sensitization with weekly scalp DPC. TCRdb reprocessed the RACE reads via MiXCR and lists one record per CDR3 protein. Of 60,000 or so distinct CDR3 sequences in the sample, roughly a tenth were seen once. The material sequenced was whole blood, taken in connection with sensitization to the hapten diphenylcyclopropenone (DPC). These receptors all stem from a man in his forties with alopecia areata. Some clones in this sample may be carry-over from other donors' samples.

The CDR3 bases are TGTGCCAGCAGTTTACTACAGCCCTACGAGCAGTACTTC. This encodes CASSLLQPYEQYF. V gene TRBV28 combines with J gene TRBJ2-7; D call uncertain. CDR3 length: 13 amino acids. Deletions cut 2 bases from V and 2 bases from J, with 7 bases between. The germline CDR1 and CDR2 sequences are MDHEN and SYDVKM.

There are a few counts of this clonotype. The chain uses TRBV19 and TRBJ2-7; the D is unclear. The length of the CDR3 is 13 residues. The V gene lost 3 bases and the J gene lost 0 bases, with 6 bases spanning the gap. Germline CDR1 reads LNHDA; CDR2 reads SQIVND (reference sequence). CDR3 residues: CASSIGSSYEQYF. The DNA for the CDR3 is TGTGCCAGTAGTATTGGCAGCTCCTACGAGCAGTACTTC.

The V call is TRBV28, the J call TRBJ2-3, with 7 nucleotides matching TRBD1. CDR3 size: 15 residues. The germline V gene has CDR1 MDHEN and CDR2 SYDVKM. The J segment lost 5 bases and the V segment lost 1 base, leaving 6 bases of the junction unmatched. CDR3 amino acids: CASSLFRGLGDTQYF. CDR3 in DNA: TGTGCCAGCAGTTTATTTAGGGGGCTAGGAGATACGCAGTATTTT.

The chain recombines TRBV6-6 with TRBJ1-3, with TRBD1 identical over 7 bases. Trimming removed 4 bases from V and 5 bases from J; junction bases left unmatched: 5. Germline V lookup: CDR1 MNHNY, CDR2 SVGAGI (reference sequence). CDR3 length: 14 residues. Written as DNA, the CDR3 is TGTGCCAGCAGTTCGACAGGGATGAGAAACACCATATATTTT. Translation: CASSSTGMRNTIYF.

This clonotype was seen only a few times. The rearrangement joins TRBV12-3 or TRBV12-4 to TRBJ1-4; possible D gene TRBD1, 6 bases. The V gene lost 7 bases and the J gene lost 4 bases, with 13 bases spanning the gap. The length of the CDR3 is 14 residues. CDR3: CASTRTDFNEKLFF. The CDR3 nucleotides are TGTGCCAGCACCCGGACAGACTTTAATGAAAAACTGTTTTTT.

This clonotype was detected a few times. CDR3 coding DNA: TGTGCCAGCAGCCCCGGCAGGGCGAACACCGGGGAGCTGTTTTTT. It codes for CASSPGRANTGELFF. V is TRBV7-3 and J is TRBJ2-2; D perhaps matches TRBD1 (5 bases). The CDR3 has 15 residues. V shed 5 bases and J shed 0 bases, with 10 bases lying between them. Germline CDR1 reads SGHTA; CDR2 reads FQGTGA.

This clonotype was seen many times. The chain is built from TRBV27 and TRBJ2-7; no definite D call. V lost 0 bases and J 2 bases, leaving 11 bases between the germline ends. CDR3 length: 15 amino acids. CDR1 MNHEY and CDR2 SMNVEV come from the germline V gene (reference sequence). This chain's CDR3 is CASSLSRRPPYEQYF. CDR3 nucleotides: TGTGCCAGCAGTTTATCCCGGCGGCCCCCCTACGAGCAGTACTTC.

The chain employs TRBV9 and TRBJ2-2; the match to TRBD1 covers 9 bases. Unmatched junction bases numbered 2, after V lost 0 bases and J lost 8 bases. The CDR3 is 14 amino acids. The V gene's germline CDR1 is SGDLS and CDR2 YYNGEE. CDR3 residues: CASSVGTGAGELFF. The DNA for the CDR3 is TGTGCCAGCAGCGTAGGGACAGGGGCAGGGGAGCTGTTTTTT.

This clonotype was seen just once. The chain joins TRBV6-1 to TRBJ2-7, with D unresolved. The CDR3 is made up of 13 amino acids. Deletions cut 7 bases from V and 2 bases from J, with 12 bases between. CDR1 and CDR2 from the germline V gene are MNHNS and SASEGT. The CDR3 spells CASIGDFPYEQYF. The DNA of the CDR3 is TGTGCCAGCATCGGTGACTTTCCCTACGAGCAGTACTTC.

This clonotype was counted ten times or more. V usage is TRBV28 and J usage is TRBJ2-7; a weak D match, TRBD1 (6 bases). The V end was cut by 6 bases, the J end by 3 bases, with 12 bases between. The CDR3 extends over 13 amino acids. Germline V gives CDR1 MDHEN, CDR2 SYDVKM. This CDR3 is CASRTGNGYEQYF. The CDR3 DNA reads as TGTGCCAGCAGAACAGGGAACGGCTACGAGCAGTACTTC.

In its sample, this clonotype was seen a few times. The J gene is TRBJ2-3, the V gene TRBV27; D may be TRBD1 (7 bases). This CDR3 region has 12 residues. Germline V lookup: CDR1 MNHEY, CDR2 SMNVEV (reference sequence). V lost 7 bases, J lost 14 bases, and 19 bases lay in between. The CDR3 spells CASTSWGDSVYF. CDR3 sequence (DNA): TGTGCCAGCACCAGCTGGGGGGACAGCGTGTATTTT.